This TCR beta chain was recorded in a study of OX40 agonist ivuxolimab in advanced cancers. Study information: The study treated patients with ivuxolimab, an agonistic anti-OX40 (CD134) antibody.

Libraries were prepared by immunoSEQ multiplex PCR; TCRdb keeps only in-frame clonotypes and omits some of them. Of about 78,000 clones detected, around nine tenths appear once; the ten largest clones hold 2.8%. This CDR3 spans 16 amino acids. The V gene's germline CDR1 is SNHLY and CDR2 FYNNEI. Trimming pared 2 bases from V and 3 bases from J, leaving 17 bases between. The TCR comes from an adult with an advanced solid tumor such as melanoma, head and neck, liver or kidney cancer. The input for sequencing was CD4+ or CD8+ T cells sorted from blood, taken in a trial of the OX40 agonist ivuxolimab. The chain recombines TRBV2 with TRBJ2-7, with D perhaps matching TRBD2 (5 bases). CDR3 coding DNA: TGTGCCAGCAGTGAAAGTGGAATGGACTCCGGCTACGAGCAGTACTTC. The encoded protein is CASSESGMDSGYEQYF.